Listed below are T cell receptor beta chains from one sample, sequenced in a study of blood T cell repertoires in COVID-19. The assay was immunoSEQ multiplex PCR, and TCRdb's table has in-frame clones only and misses some. Among 200,000 to 250,000 clones, 70% to 90% were seen once, and the ten largest hold about 4.1%. The sample consisted of peripheral blood. All receptors derive from a man aged 50 to 60 with acute or convalescent COVID-19. Each CDR3 is given with its conserved first and last residue. The D gene is left open where the match is weak. Clone size is not always given. Where it is, it says once, few, many or a class for expanded clones.

.	TRBV6-2/TRBV6-3	TRBJ2-5	TRBD2	TGTGCCAGCAGTTACTCGGCGGGGGGGCTAGAGACCCAGTACTTC	CASSYSAGGLETQYF
.	TRBV6-5	TRBJ1-6	.	TGTGCCAGCAGTTACGGGGCGTCCTATAATTCACCCCTCCACTTT	CASSYGASYNSPLHF
.	TRBV10-1	TRBJ2-1	TRBD2	TGCGCCAGCAGTGAGACCTCTAGCGGGGACAATGAGCAGTTCTTC	CASSETSSGDNEQFF
.	TRBV11-3	TRBJ1-6	.	TGTGCCAGCTCCTCGTCCTATAATTCACCCCTCCACTTT	CASSSSYNSPLHF
.	TRBV6-1	TRBJ1-5	.	TGTGCCAGCAGTGAGCGAAGGGGCCTTAGCAATCAGCCCCAGCATTTT	CASSERRGLSNQPQHF
.	TRBV12-5	TRBJ2-6	TRBD1	TGTGCTAGTGGTCCCCCCTTTCCGGGACAGGGCTCTGGGGCCAACGTCCTGACTTTC	CASGPPFPGQGSGANVLTF
once	TRBV19	TRBJ1-5	TRBD1	TGTGCCAGTAGTACACAGGGGGGTCAGCCCCAGCATTTT	CASSTQGGQPQHF
.	TRBV18	TRBJ2-5	.	TGTGCCAGCTCACCAAGGGAGACCTCCCAAGAGACCCAGTACTTC	CASSPRETSQETQYF
.	TRBV5-1	TRBJ1-2	TRBD1	TGCGCCAGCAGCCCCCGCGGCAGGGGGCCTGGCGGCTACACCTTC	CASSPRGRGPGGYTF
.	TRBV30	TRBJ1-6	.	TGTGCCTGGAGTGGGGGCTGGGTGGAGAATTCACCCCTCCACTTT	CAWSGGWVENSPLHF
.	TRBV7-9	TRBJ1-1	.	TGTGCCAGCAGCCAAGAGTGGGGCAGACCATTCACTGAAGCTTTCTTT	CASSQEWGRPFTEAFF
few	TRBV18	TRBJ2-7	.	TGTGCCAGCTCACCCCGGACTGATACCTACGAGCAGTACTTC	CASSPRTDTYEQYF
.	TRBV5-1	TRBJ2-1	.	TGCGCCAGCAGCCTCCACAGGGCAATCAAGCAGTTCTTC	CASSLHRAIKQFF
.	TRBV7-9	TRBJ2-5	.	TGTGCCAGCAGCGCCTCGGGGTACCAAGAGACCCAGTACTTC	CASSASGYQETQYF
.	TRBV2	TRBJ1-2	.	TGTGCCAGCAGCAATTTAAAGAACTCCCTTGGCTATGGCTACACCTTC	CASSNLKNSLGYGYTF
.	TRBV5-1	TRBJ2-7	.	TGCGCCAGCAGCTTGGGTACTAATAGCTACGAGCAGTACTTC	CASSLGTNSYEQYF
.	TRBV19	TRBJ1-1	.	TGTGCCAGTAACACAGGGTTGAATGAAGCTTTCTTT	CASNTGLNEAFF
.	TRBV18	TRBJ1-5	TRBD1	TGTGCCAGCTCAGGGACAGGAGGCAATCAGCCCCAGCATTTT	CASSGTGGNQPQHF
.	TRBV12-3/TRBV12-4	TRBJ1-1	.	TGTGCCAGCAGTTCAGGGTACCGCACTGAAGCTTTCTTT	CASSSGYRTEAFF
.	TRBV20-1	TRBJ1-1	.	TGCAGTGCTAGTTCTCGGGGTCAAGGCCCTGAAGCTTTCTTT	CSASSRGQGPEAFF
.	TRBV10-3	TRBJ2-7	TRBD1	TGTGCCATAGGACAGGGCAACTCCTACGAGCAGTACTTC	CAIGQGNSYEQYF
.	TRBV3-1/TRBV3-2	TRBJ1-6	TRBD1	TGTGCCAGCAGTATACAGGGGATGCGGTCACCCCTCCACTTT	CASSIQGMRSPLHF
.	TRBV4-1	TRBJ1-2	.	TGCGCCAGCAGCTACCGGGGTGGCTACACCTTC	CASSYRGGYTF
.	TRBV6-4	TRBJ2-3	TRBD2	TGTGCCAGCAGTTTCACTAGCGGGGGGGCCACAGATACGCAGTATTTT	CASSFTSGGATDTQYF
.	TRBV5-1	TRBJ2-1	.	TGCGCCAGCAAGTTAGCACGCGAGCAGTTCTTC	CASKLAREQFF
.	TRBV23-1	TRBJ2-7	TRBD2	TGCGCCAGCGTAGCTAAGAGGTCTCCGGGACTAGCGTCCGAGCAGTACTTC	CASVAKRSPGLASEQYF
.	TRBV7-8	TRBJ2-7	.	TGTGCCAGCAGCTTAGGGGGGTCGAACAGGGTAGTTTGGTACTTC	CASSLGGSNRVVWYF
.	TRBV19	TRBJ1-3	.	TGTGCCAGTACCAAAGCAGACAGATACTCTGGAAACACCATATATTTT	CASTKADRYSGNTIYF
.	TRBV2	TRBJ1-4	.	TGTGCCAGCAGACCGGAGGAAAAACTGTTTTTT	CASRPEEKLFF
few	TRBV6-5	TRBJ2-1	.	TGTGCCAGCAGTTACCCAGGGAAAGAGCAGTTCTTC	CASSYPGKEQFF
.	TRBV7-9	TRBJ2-1	.	TGTGCCAGCAGCTTATGGTTGGCAGTGTTTTTTAATGAGCAGTTCTTC	CASSLWLAVFFNEQFF
.	TRBV6-5	TRBJ1-5	.	TGTGCCAGCAGTTACTCGGGGAGGGGAGGCAATCAGCCCCAGCATTTT	CASSYSGRGGNQPQHF
.	TRBV5-8	TRBJ1-5	.	TGTGCCAGCAGCCCCCGGGCCCTAGGGGGTCAGCCCCAGCATTTT	CASSPRALGGQPQHF
.	TRBV27	TRBJ2-7	TRBD1	TGTGCCAGCACAAGGACAGGGGGCTACGAGCAGTACTTC	CASTRTGGYEQYF
.	TRBV2	TRBJ1-6	.	TGTGCCAGCAGGTCACGGGAATTTTATAATTCACCCCTCCACTTT	CASRSREFYNSPLHF
once	TRBV7-2	TRBJ2-3	.	TGTGCCAGCACCCCGACAGCTAGCACAGATACGCAGTATTTT	CASTPTASTDTQYF
.	TRBV30	TRBJ1-5	.	TGTGCCTGGAGTGTATGGGGGGGGGCCGATCAGCCCCAGCATTTT	CAWSVWGGADQPQHF
.	TRBV30	TRBJ2-5	.	TGTGCCTACAACAAGGGGTCCTACCAAGAGACCCAGTACTTC	CAYNKGSYQETQYF
.	TRBV5-1	TRBJ1-5	TRBD1	TGCGCCAGCAGCTTGGGACAGGGCCGCAATCAGCCCCAGCATTTT	CASSLGQGRNQPQHF
.	TRBV9	TRBJ2-3	.	TGTGCCAGCACCAGGGGGGACGGCACAGATACGCAGTATTTT	CASTRGDGTDTQYF
.	TRBV5-6	TRBJ1-1	.	TGTGCCAGCAGCTTCGGGAGTCCCAGAGTGGGAGCTTTCTTT	CASSFGSPRVGAFF
.	TRBV6-2/TRBV6-3	TRBJ1-5	.	TGTGCCAGCAGTGTCAGGGGCAGCAATCAGCCCCAGCATTTT	CASSVRGSNQPQHF
.	TRBV5-4	TRBJ2-3	TRBD2	TGTGCCAGCAGCACCGGGACTAGCGGGGGGGCCACAGATACGCAGTATTTT	CASSTGTSGGATDTQYF
.	TRBV3-1/TRBV3-2	TRBJ2-1	.	TGTGCCAGCAGCCAAGCGGGGGGCCCCTCTAATGAGCAGTTCTTC	CASSQAGGPSNEQFF
.	TRBV6-1	TRBJ1-1	.	TGTGCCAGCAGTGAACCCTGGTCCGGGAACACTGAAGCTTTCTTT	CASSEPWSGNTEAFF
.	TRBV9	TRBJ2-1	TRBD1	TGTGCCAGCAGCGCGGGACAGGGTATCTACAATGAGCAGTTCTTC	CASSAGQGIYNEQFF
few	TRBV4-1	TRBJ1-6	.	TGCGCCAGCAGCCAACAGGGAGGCGATTCACCCCTCCACTTT	CASSQQGGDSPLHF
.	TRBV19	TRBJ1-1	.	TGTGCCAGTTCCGGGACACCCGAAGAGAACACTGAAGCTTTCTTT	CASSGTPEENTEAFF